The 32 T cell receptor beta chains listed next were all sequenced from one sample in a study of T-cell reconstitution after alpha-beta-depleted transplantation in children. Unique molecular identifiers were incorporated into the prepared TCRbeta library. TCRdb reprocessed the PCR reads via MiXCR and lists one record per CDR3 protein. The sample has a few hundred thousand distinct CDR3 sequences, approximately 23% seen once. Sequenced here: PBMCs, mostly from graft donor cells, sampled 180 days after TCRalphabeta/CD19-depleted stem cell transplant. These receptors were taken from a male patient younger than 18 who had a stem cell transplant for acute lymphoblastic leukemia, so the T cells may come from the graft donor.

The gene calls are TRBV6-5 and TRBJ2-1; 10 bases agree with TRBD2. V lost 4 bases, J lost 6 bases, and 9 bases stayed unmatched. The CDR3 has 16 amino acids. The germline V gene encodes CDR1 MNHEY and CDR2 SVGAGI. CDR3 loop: CASSSPGLASGNEQFF. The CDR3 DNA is TGTGCCAGCAGTTCTCCGGGACTAGCGTCTGGCAATGAGCAGTTCTTC.

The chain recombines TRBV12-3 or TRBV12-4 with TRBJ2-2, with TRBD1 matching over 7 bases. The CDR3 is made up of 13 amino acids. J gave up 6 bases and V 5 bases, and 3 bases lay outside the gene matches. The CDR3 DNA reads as TGTGCCAGCAGTGTACAGGGGCCCGGGGAGCTGTTTTTT. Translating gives CASSVQGPGELFF.

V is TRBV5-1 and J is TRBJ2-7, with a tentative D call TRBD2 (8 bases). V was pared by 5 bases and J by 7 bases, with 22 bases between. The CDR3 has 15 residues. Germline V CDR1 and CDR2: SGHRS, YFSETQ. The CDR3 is CASSPTGDRGGEQYF. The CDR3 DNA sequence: TGCGCCAGCAGTCCTACAGGGGATCGGGGGGGAGAGCAGTACTTC.

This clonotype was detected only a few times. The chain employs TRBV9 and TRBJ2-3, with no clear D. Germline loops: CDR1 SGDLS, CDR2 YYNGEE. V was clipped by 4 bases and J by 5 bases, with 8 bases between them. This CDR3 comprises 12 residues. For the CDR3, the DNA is TGTGCCAGCAGCAGATCCAAAGATACGCAGTATTTT. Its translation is CASSRSKDTQYF.

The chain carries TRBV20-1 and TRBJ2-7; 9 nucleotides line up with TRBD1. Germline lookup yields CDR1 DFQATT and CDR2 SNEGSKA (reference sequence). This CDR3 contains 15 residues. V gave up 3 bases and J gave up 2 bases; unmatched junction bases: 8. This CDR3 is CSASATGGSPYEQYF. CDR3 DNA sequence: TGCAGTGCTAGTGCAACAGGGGGCTCTCCCTACGAGCAGTACTTC.

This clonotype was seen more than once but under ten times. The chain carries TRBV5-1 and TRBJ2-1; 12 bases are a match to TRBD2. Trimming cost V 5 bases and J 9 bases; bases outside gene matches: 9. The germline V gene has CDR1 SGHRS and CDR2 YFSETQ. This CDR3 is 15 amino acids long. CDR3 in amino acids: CASSTLAGGFGEQFF. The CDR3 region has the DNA TGCGCCAGCAGTACACTAGCGGGAGGTTTTGGTGAGCAGTTCTTC.

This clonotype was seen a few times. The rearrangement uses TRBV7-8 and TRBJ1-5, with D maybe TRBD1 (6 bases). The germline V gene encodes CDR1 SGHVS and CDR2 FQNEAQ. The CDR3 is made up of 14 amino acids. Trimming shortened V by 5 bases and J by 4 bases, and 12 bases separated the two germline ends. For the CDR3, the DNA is TGTGCCAGCAGCATAATAGGGGGTAATCAGCCCCAGCATTTT. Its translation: CASSIIGGNQPQHF. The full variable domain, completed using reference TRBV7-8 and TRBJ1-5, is GAGVSQSPRYKVAKRGQDVALRCDPISGHVSLFWYQQALGQGPEFLTYFQNEAQLDKSGLPSDRFFAERPEGSVSTLKIQRTQQEDSAVYLCASSIIGGNQPQHFGDGTRLSIL.

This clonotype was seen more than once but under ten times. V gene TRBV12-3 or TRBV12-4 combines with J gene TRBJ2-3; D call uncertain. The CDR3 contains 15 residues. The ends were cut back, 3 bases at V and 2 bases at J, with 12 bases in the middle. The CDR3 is CASSFRPGFTDTQYF. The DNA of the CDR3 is TGTGCCAGCAGTTTTCGGCCAGGCTTCACAGATACGCAGTATTTT.

CDR3: CSAWAGTRGKNEQFF. As DNA, the CDR3 is TGCAGTGCTTGGGCTGGGACTAGAGGGAAGAATGAGCAGTTCTTC. The chain is built from TRBV20-1 and TRBJ2-1; 8 positions agree with TRBD2. Germline-derived CDR1 and CDR2 are DFQATT and SNEGSKA (reference sequence). This CDR3 contains 15 residues. V lost 5 bases to trimming and J lost 7 bases; unmatched junction nucleotides: 13.

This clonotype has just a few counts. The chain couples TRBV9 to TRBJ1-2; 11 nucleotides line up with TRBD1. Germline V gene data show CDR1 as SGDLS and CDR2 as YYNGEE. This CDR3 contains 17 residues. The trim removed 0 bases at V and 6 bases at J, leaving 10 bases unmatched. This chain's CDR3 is CASSVARRTGGMDGYTF. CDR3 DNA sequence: TGTGCCAGCAGCGTAGCTAGAAGGACAGGGGGCATGGATGGCTACACCTTC.

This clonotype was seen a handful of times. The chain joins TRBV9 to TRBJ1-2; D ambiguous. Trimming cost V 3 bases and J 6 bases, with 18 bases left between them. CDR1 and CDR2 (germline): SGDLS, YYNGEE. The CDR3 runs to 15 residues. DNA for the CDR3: TGTGCCAGCAGCGCCATCACGACTGGCGGGGATGGCTACACCTTC. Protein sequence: CASSAITTGGDGYTF.

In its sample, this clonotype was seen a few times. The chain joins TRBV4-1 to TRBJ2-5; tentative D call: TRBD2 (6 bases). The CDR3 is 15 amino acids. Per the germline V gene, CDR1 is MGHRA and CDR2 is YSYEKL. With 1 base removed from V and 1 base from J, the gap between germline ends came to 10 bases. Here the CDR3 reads CASSQGWGGQETQYF. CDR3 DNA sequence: TGCGCCAGCAGCCAAGGGTGGGGAGGCCAAGAGACCCAGTACTTC.

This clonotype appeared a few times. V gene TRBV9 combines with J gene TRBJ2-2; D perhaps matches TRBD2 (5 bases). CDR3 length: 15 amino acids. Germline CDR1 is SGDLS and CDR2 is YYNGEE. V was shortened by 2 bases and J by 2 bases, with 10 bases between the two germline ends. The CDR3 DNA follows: TGTGCCAGCAGCGTCAGAGGGTATAACACCGGGGAGCTGTTTTTT. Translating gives CASSVRGYNTGELFF. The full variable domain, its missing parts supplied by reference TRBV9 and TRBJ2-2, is DSGVTQTPKHLITATGQRVTLRCSPRSGDLSVYWYQQSLDQGLQFLIQYYNGEERAKGNILERFSAQQFPDLHSELNLSSLELGDSALYFCASSVRGYNTGELFFGEGSRLTVL.

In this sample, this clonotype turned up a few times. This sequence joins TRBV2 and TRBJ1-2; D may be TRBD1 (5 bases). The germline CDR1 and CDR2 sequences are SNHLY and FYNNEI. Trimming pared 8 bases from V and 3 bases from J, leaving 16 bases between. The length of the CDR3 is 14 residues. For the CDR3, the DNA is TGTGCCAGCGCTCCCAGGGATGGATACTATGGCTACACCTTC. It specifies CASAPRDGYYGYTF.

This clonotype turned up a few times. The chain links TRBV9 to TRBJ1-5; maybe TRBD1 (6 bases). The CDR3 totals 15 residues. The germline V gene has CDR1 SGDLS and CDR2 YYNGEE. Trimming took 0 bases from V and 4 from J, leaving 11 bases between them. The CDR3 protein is CASSVEGQKNQPQHF. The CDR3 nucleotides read TGTGCCAGCAGCGTAGAAGGACAGAAAAATCAGCCCCAGCATTTT.

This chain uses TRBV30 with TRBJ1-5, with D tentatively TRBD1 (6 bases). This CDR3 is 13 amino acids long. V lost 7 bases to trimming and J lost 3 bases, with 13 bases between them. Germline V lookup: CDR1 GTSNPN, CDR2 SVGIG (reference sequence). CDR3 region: CAFSDSFNQPQHF. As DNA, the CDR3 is TGTGCCTTCTCGGACAGCTTCAATCAGCCCCAGCATTTT.

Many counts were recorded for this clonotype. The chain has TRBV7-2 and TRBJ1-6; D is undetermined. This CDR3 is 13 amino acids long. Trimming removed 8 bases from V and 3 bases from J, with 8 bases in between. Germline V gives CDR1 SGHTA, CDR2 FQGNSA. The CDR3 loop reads CASATVYNSPLHF. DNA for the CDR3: TGTGCCAGCGCTACGGTCTATAATTCACCCCTCCACTTT.

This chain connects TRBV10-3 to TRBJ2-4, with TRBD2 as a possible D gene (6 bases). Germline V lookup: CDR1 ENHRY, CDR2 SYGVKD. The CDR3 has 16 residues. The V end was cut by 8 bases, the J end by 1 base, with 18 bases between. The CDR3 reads CAISREVGGAKNIQYF. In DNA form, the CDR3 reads TGTGCCATCTCCCGAGAAGTTGGAGGGGCCAAAAACATTCAGTACTTC.

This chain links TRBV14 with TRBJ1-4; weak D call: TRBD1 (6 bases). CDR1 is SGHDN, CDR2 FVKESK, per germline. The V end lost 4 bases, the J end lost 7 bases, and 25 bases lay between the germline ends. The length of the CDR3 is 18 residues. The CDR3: CASSRRGRGLRGGEKLFF. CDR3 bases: TGTGCCAGCAGCCGACGTGGCAGGGGCTTACGAGGTGGTGAAAAACTGTTTTTT.

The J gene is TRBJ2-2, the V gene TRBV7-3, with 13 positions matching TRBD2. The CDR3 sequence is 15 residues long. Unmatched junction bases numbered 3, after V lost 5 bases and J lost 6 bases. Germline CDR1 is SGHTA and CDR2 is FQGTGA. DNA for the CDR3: TGTGCCAGCAGCGGACTAGCGGGAGAAGCCGGGGAGCTGTTTTTT. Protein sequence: CASSGLAGEAGELFF.

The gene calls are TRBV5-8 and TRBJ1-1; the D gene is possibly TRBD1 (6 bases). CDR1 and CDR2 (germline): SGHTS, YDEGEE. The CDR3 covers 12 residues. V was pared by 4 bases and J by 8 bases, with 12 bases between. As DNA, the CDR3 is TGTGCCAGCAGCCTGGGGACACCCGAAGCTTTCTTT. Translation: CASSLGTPEAFF.

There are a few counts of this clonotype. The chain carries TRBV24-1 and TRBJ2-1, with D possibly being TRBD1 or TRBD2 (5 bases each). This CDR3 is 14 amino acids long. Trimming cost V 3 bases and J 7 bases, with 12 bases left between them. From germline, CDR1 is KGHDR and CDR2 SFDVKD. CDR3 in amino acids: CATSDPGPRNEQFF. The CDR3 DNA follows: TGTGCCACCAGTGATCCGGGACCAAGAAATGAGCAGTTCTTC.

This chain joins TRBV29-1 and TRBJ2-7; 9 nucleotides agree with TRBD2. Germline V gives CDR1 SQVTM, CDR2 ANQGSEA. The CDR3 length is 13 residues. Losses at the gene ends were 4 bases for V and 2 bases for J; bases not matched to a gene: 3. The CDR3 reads CSVVLAGTYEQYF. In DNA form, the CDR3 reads TGCAGCGTTGTACTAGCGGGCACCTACGAGCAGTACTTC.

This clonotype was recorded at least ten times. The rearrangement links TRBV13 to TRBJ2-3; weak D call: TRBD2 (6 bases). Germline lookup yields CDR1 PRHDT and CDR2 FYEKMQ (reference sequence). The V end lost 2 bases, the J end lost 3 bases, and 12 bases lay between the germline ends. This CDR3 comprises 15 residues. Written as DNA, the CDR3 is TGTGCCAGCAGCTTAAGGGGCGGGGCGACAGATACGCAGTATTTT. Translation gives CASSLRGGATDTQYF.

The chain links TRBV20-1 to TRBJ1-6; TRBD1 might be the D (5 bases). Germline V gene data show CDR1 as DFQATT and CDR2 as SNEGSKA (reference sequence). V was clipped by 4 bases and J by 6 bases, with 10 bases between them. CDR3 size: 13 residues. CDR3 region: CSATRDGNSPLHF. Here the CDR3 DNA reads TGCAGTGCTACCCGGGACGGTAATTCACCCCTCCACTTT.

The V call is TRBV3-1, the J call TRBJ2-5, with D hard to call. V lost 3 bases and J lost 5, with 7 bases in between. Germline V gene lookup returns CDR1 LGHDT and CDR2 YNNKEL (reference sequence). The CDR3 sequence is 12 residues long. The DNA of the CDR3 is TGTGCCAGCAGCCAGTTGGGCGAGACCCAGTACTTC. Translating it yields CASSQLGETQYF.

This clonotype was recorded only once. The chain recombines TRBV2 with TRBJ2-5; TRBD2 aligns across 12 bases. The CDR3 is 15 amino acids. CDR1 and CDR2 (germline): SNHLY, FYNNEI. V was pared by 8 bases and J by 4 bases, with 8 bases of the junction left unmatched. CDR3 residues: CASSPSGRAVETQYF. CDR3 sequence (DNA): TGTGCCAGCTCACCTAGCGGGAGGGCCGTAGAGACCCAGTACTTC.

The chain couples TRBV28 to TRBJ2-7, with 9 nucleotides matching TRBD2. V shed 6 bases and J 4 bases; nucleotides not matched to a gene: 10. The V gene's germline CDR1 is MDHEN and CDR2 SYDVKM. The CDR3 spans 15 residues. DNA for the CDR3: TGTGCCAGCAGCCCTGGGACTAGCCAGATATACGAGCAGTACTTC. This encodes CASSPGTSQIYEQYF.

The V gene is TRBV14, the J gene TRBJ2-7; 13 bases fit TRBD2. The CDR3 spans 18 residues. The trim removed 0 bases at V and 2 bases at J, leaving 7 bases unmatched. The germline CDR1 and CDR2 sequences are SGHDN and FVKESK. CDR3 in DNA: TGTGCCAGCAGCCAAGAACCCCCGGGACTAGCGGGGACCTACGAGCAGTACTTC. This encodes CASSQEPPGLAGTYEQYF.

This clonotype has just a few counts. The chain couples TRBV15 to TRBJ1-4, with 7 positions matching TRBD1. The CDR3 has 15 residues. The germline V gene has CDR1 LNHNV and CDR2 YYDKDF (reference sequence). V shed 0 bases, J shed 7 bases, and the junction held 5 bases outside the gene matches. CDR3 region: CATSRDSTGSEKLFF. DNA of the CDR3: TGTGCCACCAGCAGAGACTCGACAGGGAGTGAAAAACTGTTTTTT.

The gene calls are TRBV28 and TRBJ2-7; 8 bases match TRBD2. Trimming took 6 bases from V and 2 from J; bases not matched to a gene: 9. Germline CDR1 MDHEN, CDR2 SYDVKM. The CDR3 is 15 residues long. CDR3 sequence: CASRSSGSTPYEQYF. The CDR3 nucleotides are TGTGCCAGCAGGTCCAGCGGGAGTACACCCTACGAGCAGTACTTC.

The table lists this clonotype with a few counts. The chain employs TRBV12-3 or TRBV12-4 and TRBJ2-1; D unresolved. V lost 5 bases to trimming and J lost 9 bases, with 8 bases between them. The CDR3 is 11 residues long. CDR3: CASSIRSEQFF. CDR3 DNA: TGTGCCAGCAGTATAAGAAGTGAGCAGTTCTTC.